This is a list of T cell receptor beta chains from one sample in a study of T cells in Graves' hyperthyroidism and ophthalmopathy. From the multiplex PCR reads, TCRdb called clonotypes with MiXCR, one entry per CDR3 protein. The table lists about 540,000 distinct CDR3 sequences, 40% to 55% of them singletons. Material: peripheral blood or thyroid tissue (not recorded which). The receptors originated from a woman aged 18-29 years with Graves' hyperthyroidism. CDR3s include the opening cysteine and the closing phenylalanine or tryptophan. A D gene is named only where the DNA matches it firmly. A clone size is listed for some rows: how often the clone was seen (once, few, many), or a class if it is expanded.

d_call cdr3_length j_call v_call clone_size cdr3_aa cdr3_nt
- 14 TRBJ1-5 TRBV7-2 - CASSLVEGVETQHF TGTGCCAGCAGCTTAGTGGAAGGGGTCGAGACCCAGCATTTT
- 14 TRBJ1-2 TRBV6-4 many CASSASSGAYGYTF TGTGCCAGCAGTGCCTCGAGCGGGGCCTATGGCTACACCTTC
- 18 TRBJ2-7 TRBV6-5 - CASSSQGRAARSSYEQYF TGTGCCAGCAGTTCCCAGGGAAGAGCGGCTAGGAGCTCCTACGAGCAGTACTTC
TRBD2 15 TRBJ2-7 TRBV10-3 - CAISESTGGTYEQYF TGTGCCATCAGTGAGTCGACGGGGGGAACTTACGAGCAGTACTTC
- 16 TRBJ2-5 TRBV7-8 many CASSLLPFGARETQYF TGTGCCAGCAGCTTACTCCCTTTCGGGGCTCGGGAGACCCAGTACTTC
- 16 TRBJ2-5 TRBV24-1 many CATSEETGRRQETQYF TGTGCCACCAGTGAGGAGACAGGACGCCGCCAAGAGACCCAGTACTTC
- 13 TRBJ1-1 TRBV3-1 many CASSQVQGTEAFF TGTGCCAGCAGCCAGGTTCAGGGCACTGAAGCTTTCTTT
- 13 TRBJ2-5 TRBV5-8 many CASSHPGTETQYF TGTGCCAGCAGCCACCCCGGCACGGAGACCCAGTACTTC
- 15 TRBJ2-7 TRBV9 many CASSQQQVGPYEQYF TGTGCCAGCAGCCAGCAACAGGTGGGACCCTACGAGCAGTACTTC
- 14 TRBJ1-6 TRBV7-8 - CASSAGVERSPLHF TGTGCCAGCAGCGCAGGAGTAGAACGGTCACCCCTCCACTTT
- 13 TRBJ1-5 TRBV20-1 - CSARGGLVGYEHF TGCAGTGCGAGGGGGGGACTAGTCGGCTACGAGCATTTT
TRBD1 14 TRBJ1-5 TRBV18 - CASSPGTGYQPQHF TGTGCCAGCTCACCAGGGACAGGGTATCAGCCCCAGCATTTT
TRBD1 16 TRBJ2-5 TRBV20-1 - CSARPSGTGGQETQYF TGCAGTGCTAGACCCAGCGGGACAGGGGGCCAAGAGACCCAGTACTTC
- 15 TRBJ2-7 TRBV29-1 - CSGRFAAAYTGEQYF TGCAGCGGCCGATTTGCAGCGGCTTACACCGGGGAGCAGTACTTC
- 11 TRBJ2-1 TRBV29-1 - CSANAYNEQFF TGCAGCGCGAATGCGTACAATGAGCAGTTCTTC
- 15 TRBJ2-7 TRBV7-2 many CASSHTRDGSYEQYF TGTGCCAGCAGCCACACCCGGGACGGCTCCTACGAGCAGTACTTC
- 14 TRBJ1-5 TRBV20-1 - CSVREPFSNQPQHF TGCAGTGTCAGAGAGCCGTTTAGCAATCAGCCCCAGCATTTT
TRBD1 14 TRBJ2-7 TRBV12-3/TRBV12-4 many CASSVRQGAGEQYF TGTGCCAGCAGTGTACGACAGGGGGCTGGTGAGCAGTACTTC
TRBD2 16 TRBJ2-1 TRBV6-4 few CASSEAGTSGGNEQFF TGTGCCAGCAGTGAGGCCGGGACTAGCGGGGGCAATGAGCAGTTCTTC
TRBD1 12 TRBJ1-2 TRBV30 few CAWSPGQGRYTF TGTGCCTGGAGTCCAGGACAGGGGCGCTACACCTTC